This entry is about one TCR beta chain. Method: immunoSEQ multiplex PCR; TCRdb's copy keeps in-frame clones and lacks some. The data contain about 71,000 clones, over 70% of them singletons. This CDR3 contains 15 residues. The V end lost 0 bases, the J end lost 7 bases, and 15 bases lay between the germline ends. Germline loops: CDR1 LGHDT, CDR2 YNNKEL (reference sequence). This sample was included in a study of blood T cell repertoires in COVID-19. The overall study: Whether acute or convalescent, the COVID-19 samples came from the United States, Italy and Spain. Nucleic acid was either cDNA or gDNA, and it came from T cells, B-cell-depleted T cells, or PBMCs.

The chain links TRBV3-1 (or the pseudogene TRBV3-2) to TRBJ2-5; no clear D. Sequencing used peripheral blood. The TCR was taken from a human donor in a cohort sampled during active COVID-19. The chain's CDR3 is CASSQDSRPLGTQYF. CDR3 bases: TGTGCCAGCAGCCAAGATTCAAGGCCCCTAGGGACCCAGTACTTC.